The text below deals with one T cell receptor beta chain. Its antigen is currently unknown. The data were obtained in a study of OX40 agonist ivuxolimab in advanced cancers. General study results and limits: Nonresponders included some who also had low normalized T-cell clonal expansion. CD8+ T cells averaged more expanded clones than CD4+.

Only in-frame clones appear in the TCRdb table, and some are missing; sequencing was by immunoSEQ multiplex PCR. Altogether about 98,000 clones are present, around 88% being singletons, with the ten largest covering approximately 0.49%. This receptor was identified in an adult with an advanced solid tumor such as melanoma, head and neck, liver or kidney cancer. The specimen comprised CD4+ or CD8+ T cells sorted from blood, sampled in a trial of the OX40 agonist ivuxolimab.

The CDR3 sequence is CAWRWENCNEQYF. The DNA for the CDR3 is TGTGCCTGGAGGTGGGAAAATTGCAACGAGCAGTACTTC. V usage is TRBV30 and J usage is TRBJ2-7, with no clear D. The CDR3 spans 13 residues. V lost 3 bases, J lost 5 bases, and 14 bases lay in between. Germline loops: CDR1 GTSNPN, CDR2 SVGIG (reference sequence).